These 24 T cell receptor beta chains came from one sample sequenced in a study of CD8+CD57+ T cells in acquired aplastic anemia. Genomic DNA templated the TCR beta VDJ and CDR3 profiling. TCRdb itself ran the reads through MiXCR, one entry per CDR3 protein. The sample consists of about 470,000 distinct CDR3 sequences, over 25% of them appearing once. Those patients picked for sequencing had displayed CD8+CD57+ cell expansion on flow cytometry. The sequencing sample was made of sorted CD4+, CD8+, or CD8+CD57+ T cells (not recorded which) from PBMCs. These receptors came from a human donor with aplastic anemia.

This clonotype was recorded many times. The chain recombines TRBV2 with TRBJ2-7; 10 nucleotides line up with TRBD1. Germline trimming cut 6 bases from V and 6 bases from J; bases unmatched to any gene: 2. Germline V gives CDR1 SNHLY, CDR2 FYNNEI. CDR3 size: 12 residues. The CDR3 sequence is CASRDRGSEQYF. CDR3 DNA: TGTGCCAGCAGGGACAGGGGGAGCGAGCAGTACTTC.

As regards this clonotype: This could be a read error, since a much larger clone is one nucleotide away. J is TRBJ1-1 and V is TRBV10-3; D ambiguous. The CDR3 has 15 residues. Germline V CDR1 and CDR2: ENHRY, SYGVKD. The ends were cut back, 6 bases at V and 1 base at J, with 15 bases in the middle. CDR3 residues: CAIRPRGDGNTEAFF. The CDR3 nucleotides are TGTGCCATCAGACCCAGAGGTGACGGGAACACTGAAGCTTTCTTT.

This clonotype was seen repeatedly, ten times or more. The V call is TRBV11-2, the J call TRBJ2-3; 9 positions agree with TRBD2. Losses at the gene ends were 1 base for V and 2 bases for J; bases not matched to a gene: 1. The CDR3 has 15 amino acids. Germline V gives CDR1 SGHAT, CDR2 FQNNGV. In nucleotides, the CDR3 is TGTGCCAGCAGCTTAGGGACTAGCGTCACAGATACGCAGTATTTT. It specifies CASSLGTSVTDTQYF. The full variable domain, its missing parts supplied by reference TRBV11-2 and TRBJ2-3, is EAGVAQSPRYKIIEKRQSVAFWCNPISGHATLYWYQQILGQGPKLLIQFQNNGVVDDSQLPKDRFSAERLKGVDSTLKIQPAKLEDSAVYLCASSLGTSVTDTQYFGPGTRLTVL.

CDR3 sequence (DNA): TGTGCCAGCAGCTTAGTTCCGAAAAGTAAACCAGAGACCCAGTACTTC. It translates to CASSLVPKSKPETQYF. The rearrangement uses TRBV7-2 and TRBJ2-5, with D unresolved. Germline loops: CDR1 SGHTA, CDR2 FQGNSA. V was trimmed by 1 base and J by 4 bases, leaving 16 bases between them. The CDR3 has 16 residues.

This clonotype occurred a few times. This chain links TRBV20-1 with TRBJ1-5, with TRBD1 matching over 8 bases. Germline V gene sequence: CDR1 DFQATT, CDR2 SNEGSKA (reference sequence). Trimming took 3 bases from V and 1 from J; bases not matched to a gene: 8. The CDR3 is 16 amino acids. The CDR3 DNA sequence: TGCAGTGCTAGGAACTACAGGGGGATAAGCAATCAGCCCCAGCATTTT. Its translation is CSARNYRGISNQPQHF.

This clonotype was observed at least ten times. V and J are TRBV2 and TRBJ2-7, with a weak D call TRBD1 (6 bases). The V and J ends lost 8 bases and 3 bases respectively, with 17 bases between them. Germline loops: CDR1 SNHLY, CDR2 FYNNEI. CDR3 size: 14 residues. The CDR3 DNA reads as TGTGCCAGCTCCCCCGAGGGGGTGGTCTACGAGCAGTACTTC. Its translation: CASSPEGVVYEQYF. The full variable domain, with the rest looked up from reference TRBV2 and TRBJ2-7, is EPEVTQTPSHQVTQMGQEVILRCVPISNHLYFYWYRQILGQKVEFLVSFYNNEISEKSEIFDDQFSVERPDGSNFTLKIRSTKLEDSAMYFCASSPEGVVYEQYFGPGTRLTVT.

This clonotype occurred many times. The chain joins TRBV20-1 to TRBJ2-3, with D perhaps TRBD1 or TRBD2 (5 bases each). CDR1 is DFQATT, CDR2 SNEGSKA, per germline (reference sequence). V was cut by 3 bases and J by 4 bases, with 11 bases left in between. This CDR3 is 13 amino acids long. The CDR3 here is CSASDRGADTQYF. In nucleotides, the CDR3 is TGCAGTGCTAGTGATCGGGGCGCAGATACGCAGTATTTT.

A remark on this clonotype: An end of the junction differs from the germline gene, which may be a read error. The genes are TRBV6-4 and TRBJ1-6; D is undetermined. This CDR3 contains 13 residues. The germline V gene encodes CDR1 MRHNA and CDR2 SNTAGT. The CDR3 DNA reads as TGTGCCAGCGGTGAGTCTGGGAGTTCACCCCTCCACTTT. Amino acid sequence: CASGESGSSPLHF.

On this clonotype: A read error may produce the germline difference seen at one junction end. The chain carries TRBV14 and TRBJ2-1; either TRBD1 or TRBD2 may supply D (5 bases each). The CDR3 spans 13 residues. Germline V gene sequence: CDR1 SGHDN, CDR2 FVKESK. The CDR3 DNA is TGTGCCAGCAGCTGGGACCGTACGGGCGCGTTGGTCTTC. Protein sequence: CASSWDRTGALVF.

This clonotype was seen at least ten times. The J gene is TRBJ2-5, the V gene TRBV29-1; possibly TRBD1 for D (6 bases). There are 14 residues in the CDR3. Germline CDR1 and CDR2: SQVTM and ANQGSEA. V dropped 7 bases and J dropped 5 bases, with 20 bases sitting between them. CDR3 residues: CSGTTGFGLETQYF. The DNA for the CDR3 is TGCAGCGGAACGACAGGATTCGGGCTGGAGACCCAGTACTTC.

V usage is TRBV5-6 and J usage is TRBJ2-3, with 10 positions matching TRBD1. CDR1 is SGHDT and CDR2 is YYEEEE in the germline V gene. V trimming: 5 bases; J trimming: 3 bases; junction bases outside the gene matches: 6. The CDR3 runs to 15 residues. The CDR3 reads CASSSGQGLTDTQYF. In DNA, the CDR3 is TGTGCCAGCAGTTCGGGACAGGGGTTAACAGATACGCAGTATTTT. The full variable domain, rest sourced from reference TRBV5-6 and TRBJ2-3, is DAGVTQSPTHLIKTRGQQVTLRCSPKSGHDTVSWYQQALGQGPQFIFQYYEEEERQRGNFPDRFSGHQFPNYSSELNVNALLLGDSALYLCASSSGQGLTDTQYFGPGTRLTVL.

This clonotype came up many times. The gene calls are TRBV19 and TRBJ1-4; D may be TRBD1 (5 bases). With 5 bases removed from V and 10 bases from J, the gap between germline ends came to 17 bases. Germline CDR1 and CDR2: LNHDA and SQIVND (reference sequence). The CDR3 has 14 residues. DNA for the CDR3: TGTGCCAGTAGTCTCGGGTTCCGGGGCGGAAAACTGTTTTTT. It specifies CASSLGFRGGKLFF.

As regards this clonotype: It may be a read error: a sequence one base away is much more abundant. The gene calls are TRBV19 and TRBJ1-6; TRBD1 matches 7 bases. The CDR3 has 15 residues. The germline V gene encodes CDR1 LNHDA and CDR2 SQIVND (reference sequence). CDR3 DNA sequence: TGTGCCAGTACTTCTGGGACAGTCTATAATTCACCCTTCCACTTT. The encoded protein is CASTSGTVYNSPFHF. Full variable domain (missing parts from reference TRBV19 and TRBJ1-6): DGGITQSPKYLFRKEGQNVTLSCEQNLNHDAMYWYRQDPGQGLRLIYYSQIVNDFQKGDIAEGYSVSREKKESFPLTVTSAQKNPTAFYLCASTSGTVYNSPFHFGNGTRLTVT.

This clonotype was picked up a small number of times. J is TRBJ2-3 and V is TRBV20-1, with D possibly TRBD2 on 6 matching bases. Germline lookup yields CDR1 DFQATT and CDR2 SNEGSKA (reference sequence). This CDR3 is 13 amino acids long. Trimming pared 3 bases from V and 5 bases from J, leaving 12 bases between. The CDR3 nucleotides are TGCAGTGCTAGCGGGAGACCGGTAGATACGCAGTATTTT. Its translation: CSASGRPVDTQYF.

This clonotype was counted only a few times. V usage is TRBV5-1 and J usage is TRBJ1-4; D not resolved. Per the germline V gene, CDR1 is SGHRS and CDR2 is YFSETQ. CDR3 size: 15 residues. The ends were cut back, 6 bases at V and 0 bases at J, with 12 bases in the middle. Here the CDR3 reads CASTEGWATNEKLFF. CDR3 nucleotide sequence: TGCGCCAGCACGGAGGGCTGGGCAACTAATGAAAAACTGTTTTTT.

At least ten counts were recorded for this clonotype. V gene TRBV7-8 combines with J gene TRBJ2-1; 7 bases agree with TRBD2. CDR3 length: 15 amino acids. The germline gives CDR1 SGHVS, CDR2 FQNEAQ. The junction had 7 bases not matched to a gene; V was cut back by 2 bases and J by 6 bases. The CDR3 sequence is CASSLPYSSGNEQFF. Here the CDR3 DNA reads TGTGCCAGCAGCTTACCGTATTCTAGCGGCAATGAGCAGTTCTTC. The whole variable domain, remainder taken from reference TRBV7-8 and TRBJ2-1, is GAGVSQSPRYKVAKRGQDVALRCDPISGHVSLFWYQQALGQGPEFLTYFQNEAQLDKSGLPSDRFFAERPEGSVSTLKIQRTQQEDSAVYLCASSLPYSSGNEQFFGPGTRLTVL.

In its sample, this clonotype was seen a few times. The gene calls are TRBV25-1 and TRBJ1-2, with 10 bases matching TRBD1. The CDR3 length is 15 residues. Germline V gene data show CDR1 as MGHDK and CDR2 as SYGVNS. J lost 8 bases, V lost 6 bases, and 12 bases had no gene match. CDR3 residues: CASSQGEGQGVGYTF. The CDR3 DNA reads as TGTGCCAGCAGCCAAGGAGAAGGACAGGGGGTGGGCTACACCTTC.

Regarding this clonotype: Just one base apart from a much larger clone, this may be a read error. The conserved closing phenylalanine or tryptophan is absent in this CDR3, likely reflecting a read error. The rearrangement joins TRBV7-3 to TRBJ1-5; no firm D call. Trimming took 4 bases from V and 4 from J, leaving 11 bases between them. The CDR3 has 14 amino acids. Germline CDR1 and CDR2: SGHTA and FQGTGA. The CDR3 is CASSSDFTNQPQHS. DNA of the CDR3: TGTGCCAGCAGCTCCGACTTCACGAATCAGCCCCAGCATTCT.

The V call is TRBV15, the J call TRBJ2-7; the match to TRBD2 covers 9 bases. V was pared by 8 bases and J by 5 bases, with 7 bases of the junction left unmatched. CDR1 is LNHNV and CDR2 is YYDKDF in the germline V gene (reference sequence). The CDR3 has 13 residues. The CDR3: CATQLAGFDEQYF. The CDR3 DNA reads TGTGCCACCCAGCTAGCGGGATTCGACGAGCAGTACTTC.

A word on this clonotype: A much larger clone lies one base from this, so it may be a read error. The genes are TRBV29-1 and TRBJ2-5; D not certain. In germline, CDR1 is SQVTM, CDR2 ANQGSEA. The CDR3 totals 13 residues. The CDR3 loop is CSVVLPGLETPYF. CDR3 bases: TGCAGCGTTGTACTACCAGGCCTAGAGACCCCGTACTTC.

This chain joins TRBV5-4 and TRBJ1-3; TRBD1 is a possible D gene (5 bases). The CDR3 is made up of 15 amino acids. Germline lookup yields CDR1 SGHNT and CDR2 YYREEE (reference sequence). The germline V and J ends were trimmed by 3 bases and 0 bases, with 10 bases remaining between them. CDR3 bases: TGTGCCAGCAGCTCGGGGGTCGACTCTGGAAACACCATATATTTT. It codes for CASSSGVDSGNTIYF.

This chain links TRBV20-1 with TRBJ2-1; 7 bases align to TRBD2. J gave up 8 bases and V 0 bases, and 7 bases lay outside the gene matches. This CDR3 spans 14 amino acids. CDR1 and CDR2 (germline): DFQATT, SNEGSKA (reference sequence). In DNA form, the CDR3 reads TGCAGTGCTAGAGAGGGGCGGGAGTTCCATGAGCAGTTCTTC. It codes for CSAREGREFHEQFF.

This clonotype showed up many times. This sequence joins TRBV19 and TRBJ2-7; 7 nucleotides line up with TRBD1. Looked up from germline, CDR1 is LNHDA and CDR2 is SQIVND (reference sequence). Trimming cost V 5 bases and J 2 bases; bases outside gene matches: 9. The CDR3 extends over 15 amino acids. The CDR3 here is CASSRTTGAPYEQYF. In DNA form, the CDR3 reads TGTGCCAGTAGTCGTACAACAGGGGCCCCCTACGAGCAGTACTTC.

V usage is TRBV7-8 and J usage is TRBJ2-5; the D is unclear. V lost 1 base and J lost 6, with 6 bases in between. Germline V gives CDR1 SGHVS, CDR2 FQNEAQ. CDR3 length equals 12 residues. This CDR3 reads CASSLDIQTQYF. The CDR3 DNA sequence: TGTGCCAGCAGCTTAGACATCCAGACCCAGTACTTC. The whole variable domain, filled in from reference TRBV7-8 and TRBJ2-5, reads GAGVSQSPRYKVAKRGQDVALRCDPISGHVSLFWYQQALGQGPEFLTYFQNEAQLDKSGLPSDRFFAERPEGSVSTLKIQRTQQEDSAVYLCASSLDIQTQYFGPGTRLLVL.